This T cell receptor beta chain derives from a study of technical replicates of blood from a handful of donors. The repertoire was sequenced with immunoSEQ multiplex PCR; TCRdb's copy has only in-frame clones and lacks some. Here the sample spans just over 75,000 clones, 85% to 95% being singletons. Sequenced input: T cells isolated from PBMCs. This TCR was sampled from a human donor in good health.

The CDR3 sequence is CASSARSGSYNEQFF. The CDR3 region has the DNA TGTGCCAGCAGTGCGAGGTCGGGCTCCTACAATGAGCAGTTCTTC. The gene calls are TRBV2 and TRBJ2-1; unclear D gene. The CDR3 loop spans 15 amino acids. The germline V and J ends were trimmed by 4 bases and 0 bases, with 10 bases remaining between them. Germline lookup yields CDR1 SNHLY and CDR2 FYNNEI.